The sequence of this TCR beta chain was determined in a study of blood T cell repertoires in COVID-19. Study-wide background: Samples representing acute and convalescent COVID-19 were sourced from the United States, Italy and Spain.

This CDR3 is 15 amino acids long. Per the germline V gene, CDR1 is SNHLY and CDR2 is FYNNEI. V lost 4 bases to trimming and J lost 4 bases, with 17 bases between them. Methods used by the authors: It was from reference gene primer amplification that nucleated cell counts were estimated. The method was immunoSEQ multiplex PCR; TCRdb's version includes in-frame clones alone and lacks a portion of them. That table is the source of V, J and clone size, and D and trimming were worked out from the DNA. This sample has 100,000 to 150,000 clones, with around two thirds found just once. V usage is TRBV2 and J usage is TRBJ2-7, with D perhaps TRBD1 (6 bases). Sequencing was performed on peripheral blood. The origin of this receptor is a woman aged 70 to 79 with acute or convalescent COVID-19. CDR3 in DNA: TGTGCCAGCAGTGGGTCCGATGGGGGCCAATACGAGCAGTACTTC. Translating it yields CASSGSDGGQYEQYF.